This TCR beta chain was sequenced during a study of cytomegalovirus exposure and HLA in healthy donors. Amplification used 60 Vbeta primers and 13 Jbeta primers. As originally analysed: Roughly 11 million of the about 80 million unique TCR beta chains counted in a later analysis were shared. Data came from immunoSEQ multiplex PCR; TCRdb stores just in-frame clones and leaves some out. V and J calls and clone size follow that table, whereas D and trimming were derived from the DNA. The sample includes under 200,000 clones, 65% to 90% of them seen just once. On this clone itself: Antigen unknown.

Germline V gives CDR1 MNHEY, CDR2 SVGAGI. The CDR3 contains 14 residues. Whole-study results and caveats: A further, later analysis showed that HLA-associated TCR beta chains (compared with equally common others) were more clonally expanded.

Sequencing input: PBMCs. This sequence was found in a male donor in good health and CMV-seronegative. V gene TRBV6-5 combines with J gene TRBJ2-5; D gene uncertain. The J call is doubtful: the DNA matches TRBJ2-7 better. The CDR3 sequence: CASALGGFAYEQYF. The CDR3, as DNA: TGTGCCAGCGCTCTAGGTGGGTTCGCCTACGAGCAGTACTTC.